One sample yielded the 17 T cell receptor beta chains listed below, sequenced in a study of cytomegalovirus exposure and HLA in healthy donors. With 60 Vbeta and 13 Jbeta primers, the PCR was carried out. Clones were read by immunoSEQ multiplex PCR, and TCRdb kept only the in-frame ones, dropping some. The repertoire has 210,000 or so clones, around 85% of them found once; the top ten carry around 1.4%. The sequenced sample was PBMCs. The source is a human donor in good health.

V gene TRBV5-4 combines with J gene TRBJ2-7; tentatively, D is TRBD2 (6 bases). Trimming removed 9 bases at V and 1 base at J, with 14 bases between. This CDR3 spans 13 amino acids. Germline V CDR1 and CDR2: SGHNT, YYREEE (reference sequence). The CDR3 protein is CATQPGGSYEQYF. CDR3 in DNA: TGTGCCACCCAACCTGGGGGGTCCTACGAGCAGTACTTC.

J is TRBJ2-1 and V is TRBV5-1; TRBD2 matches at 7 bases. This CDR3 has 15 residues. The V gene's germline CDR1 is SGHRS and CDR2 YFSETQ. The J segment lost 0 bases and the V segment lost 6 bases, leaving 6 bases of the junction unmatched. The CDR3 protein is CASKTGTNSYNEQFF. The CDR3 DNA reads TGCGCCAGCAAGACTGGGACTAACTCCTACAATGAGCAGTTCTTC.

J is TRBJ2-5 and V is TRBV7-9; TRBD2 agrees at 13 bases. The V and J ends lost 5 bases and 1 base, in that order; junction bases with no gene match: 4. This CDR3 is built from 16 residues. The V gene's germline CDR1 is SEHNR and CDR2 FQNEAQ (reference sequence). CDR3 sequence (DNA): TGTGCCAGCAGCGGTGGGACTAGCGGGGCCCAAGAGACCCAGTACTTC. This sequence encodes CASSGGTSGAQETQYF.

This chain connects TRBV30 to TRBJ2-1, with TRBD2 matching 9 bases. Germline V gene data show CDR1 as GTSNPN and CDR2 as SVGIG (reference sequence). The CDR3 consists of 14 residues. J lost 9 bases, V lost 0 bases, and 6 bases had no gene match. The CDR3 protein is CAWSVLAGRGEQFF. CDR3 nucleotides: TGTGCCTGGAGTGTCCTAGCGGGAAGGGGTGAGCAGTTCTTC.

The DNA for the CDR3 is TGTGCCAGCAGCCTGCTAGGACAGGGGTCCTACGAGCAGTACTTC. Its protein is CASSLLGQGSYEQYF. V usage is TRBV7-2 and J usage is TRBJ2-7, with 9 bases fitting TRBD1. Trimming cost V 5 bases and J 1 base; bases outside gene matches: 6. Germline V gene data show CDR1 as SGHTA and CDR2 as FQGNSA. The CDR3 covers 15 residues.

The chain has TRBV6-6 and TRBJ2-5; 10 bases map to TRBD2. CDR3 length: 16 amino acids. Germline V gene sequence: CDR1 MNHNY, CDR2 SVGAGI (reference sequence). V dropped 7 bases and J dropped 3; count of bases not matched to a gene: 11. The DNA for the CDR3 is TGTGCCAGCACCTTCTACCAAGCGGGAGGGGAAGAGACCCAGTACTTC. It encodes CASTFYQAGGEETQYF.

The V gene is TRBV5-4, the J gene TRBJ2-3, with D possibly TRBD2 on 6 matching bases. The V gene lost 0 bases and the J gene lost 6 bases, with 17 bases spanning the gap. In germline, CDR1 is SGHNT, CDR2 YYREEE (reference sequence). The CDR3 length is 16 residues. The DNA of the CDR3 is TGTGCCAGCAGCTTGGCCAACCGGGAGATGGGGGATACGCAGTATTTT. Amino acid sequence: CASSLANREMGDTQYF.

To note about this clone: The junction departs from the called germline gene at one end, perhaps through a read error. V usage is TRBV7-9 and J usage is TRBJ2-2; D is unclear. Germline V gives CDR1 SEHNR, CDR2 FQNEAQ (reference sequence). The CDR3 runs 12 residues. CDR3 sequence reads: CSSTRVTGELFF. The CDR3 DNA reads as TGTTCCAGCACCCGAGTTACCGGGGAGCTGTTTTTT.

The chain is built from TRBV7-2 and TRBJ1-6; 7 nucleotides align to TRBD1. Germline CDR1 is SGHTA and CDR2 is FQGNSA. The V and J ends lost 6 bases and 0 bases, in that order; junction bases with no gene match: 11. The CDR3 sequence is 18 residues long. Written as DNA, the CDR3 is TGTGCCAGCAGTCCTCAGGGACAGACGAGCTCCTATAATTCACCCCTCCACTTT. As protein: CASSPQGQTSSYNSPLHF.

For this clone: Compared with germline, one end of the junction differs, possibly owing to a read error. The chain couples TRBV7-9 to TRBJ2-2; TRBD2 agrees at 13 bases. This CDR3 has 17 residues. Germline V gene data show CDR1 as SEHNR and CDR2 as FQNEAQ (reference sequence). CDR3 sequence reads: CSSSLGLAGVRTGELFF. For the CDR3, the DNA is TGTTCCAGCAGCTTAGGACTAGCGGGAGTACGAACCGGGGAGCTGTTTTTT. Filled out from reference TRBV7-9 and TRBJ2-2, the complete variable domain reads DTGVSQNPRHKITKRGQNVTFRCDPISEHNRLYWYRQTLGQGPEFLTYFQNEAQLEKSRLLSDRFSAERPKGSFSTLEIQRTEQGDSAMYLCSSSLGLAGVRTGELFFGEGSRLTVL.

V is TRBV19 and J is TRBJ2-1; TRBD2 matches 10 bases. CDR1 is LNHDA, CDR2 SQIVND, per germline (reference sequence). The V segment lost 7 bases and the J segment 7 bases; nucleotides outside the gene matches: 19. The CDR3 contains 18 residues. The CDR3 DNA is TGTGCCAGTACTGATGGGGCTAGCGGGAGAAGTAACTGGAATGAGCAGTTCTTC. Its protein product is CASTDGASGRSNWNEQFF.

V and J are TRBV6-1 and TRBJ2-1, with TRBD2 matching 14 bases. Germline V gives CDR1 MNHNS, CDR2 SASEGT. Trimming removed 4 bases from V and 9 bases from J; junction bases left unmatched: 5. The CDR3 totals 15 residues. CDR3: CASSGGLAGVGEQFF. As DNA, the CDR3 is TGTGCCAGCAGTGGGGGACTAGCGGGAGTTGGTGAGCAGTTCTTC.

In its sample, this clone was seen once. CDR3 residues: CASSETSRSGELFF. In DNA, the CDR3 is TGTGCCAGCAGTGAGACTAGCAGGTCCGGGGAGCTGTTTTTT. This chain links TRBV2 with TRBJ2-2; 7 bases fit TRBD2. This CDR3 spans 14 amino acids. V trimming: 3 bases; J trimming: 6 bases; junction bases outside the gene matches: 4. In germline, CDR1 is SNHLY, CDR2 FYNNEI.

The chain couples TRBV18 to TRBJ1-1, with a possible D match to TRBD1 (5 bases). Germline assignment: CDR1 KGHSH and CDR2 LQKENI. The CDR3 runs 13 residues. V lost 3 bases and J 4 bases, leaving 9 bases between the germline ends. CDR3 sequence (DNA): TGTGCCAGCTCACCCCGACAGTCCACTGAAGCTTTCTTT. This translates into CASSPRQSTEAFF.

The chain has TRBV19 and TRBJ2-7, with 7 positions matching TRBD2. The V and J ends lost 5 bases and 6 bases, in that order; junction bases with no gene match: 10. This CDR3 is built from 14 residues. From germline, CDR1 is LNHDA and CDR2 SQIVND (reference sequence). The CDR3: CASSFTSVGIEQYF. CDR3 sequence (DNA): TGTGCCAGTAGTTTTACTAGCGTCGGGATCGAGCAGTACTTC.

This sequence joins TRBV7-9 and TRBJ2-7; 7 nucleotides align to TRBD2. This CDR3 comprises 15 residues. V shed 5 bases and J 0 bases; nucleotides not matched to a gene: 7. Germline CDR1 and CDR2: SEHNR and FQNEAQ (reference sequence). The chain's CDR3 is CASSPMGGDSYEQYF. CDR3 bases: TGTGCCAGCAGCCCCATGGGGGGGGACTCCTACGAGCAGTACTTC.

The chain is built from TRBV5-1 and TRBJ1-1; 8 bases line up with TRBD1. The CDR3 contains 14 residues. V shed 4 bases, J shed 1 base, and the junction held 3 bases outside the gene matches. Germline V gene sequence: CDR1 SGHRS, CDR2 YFSETQ. The CDR3 DNA reads TGCGCCAGCAGCATCGGACAGGGGAACACTGAAGCTTTCTTT. Translated: CASSIGQGNTEAFF.